A selection of T cell receptor beta chains follows, all from one sample in a study of blood T cells in healthy people across ages. TCRdb processed the 5' RACE reads anew with MiXCR; each CDR3 protein has one entry. Here the sample spans around 1.5 million distinct CDR3 sequences, approximately 59% being singletons. The sample was blood. Receptors originate from a man aged 18-30 years in good health. Both conserved end residues are part of each CDR3. The order of the fields is V gene, D gene, clone size, J gene, CDR3 protein, CDR3 DNA. D genes are given only for firm matches. Clone size, where shown, is once, few, many, or a class for clones that have expanded.

TRBV7-2	.	few	TRBJ1-5	CASSLLDSNQPQHF	TGTGCCAGCAGCTTATTGGATAGCAATCAGCCCCAGCATTTT
TRBV28	.	.	TRBJ1-2	CASSPVGGTLRGYTF	TGTGCCAGCAGCCCCGTCGGAGGGACGTTACGTGGCTACACCTTC
TRBV3-1	.	.	TRBJ2-7	CASSQDQGLSSYEQYF	TGTGCCAGCAGCCAAGATCAGGGATTAAGCTCCTACGAGCAGTACTTC
TRBV4-1	TRBD1	once	TRBJ2-1	CASSQYSGQGQFF	TGCGCCAGCAGCCAATACTCGGGACAGGGGCAGTTCTTC
TRBV4-1	.	.	TRBJ2-1	CASSQERSYEQFF	TGCGCCAGCAGCCAAGAGCGGTCTTATGAGCAGTTCTTC
TRBV27	.	.	TRBJ1-6	CASSFLGEGRANSPLHF	TGTGCCAGCAGTTTCCTCGGCGAAGGGCGGGCAAATTCACCCCTCCACTTT
TRBV7-2	TRBD1	.	TRBJ1-5	CASSLSDRVMGNQPQHF	TGTGCCAGCAGCTTATCGGACAGGGTAATGGGCAATCAGCCCCAGCATTTT
TRBV4-3	TRBD1	.	TRBJ2-5	CASSQGDRGVETQYF	TGCGCCAGCAGCCAAGGGGACAGGGGAGTAGAGACCCAGTACTTC
TRBV5-1	TRBD1	.	TRBJ2-7	CASSGRDRYEQYF	TGCGCCAGCAGCGGCCGGGACAGATACGAGCAGTACTTC
TRBV10-3	TRBD1	.	TRBJ1-5	CAISDHRAGGNQPQHF	TGTGCCATCAGTGACCACCGGGCAGGGGGAAATCAGCCCCAGCATTTT
TRBV6-6	.	.	TRBJ1-2	CATSVGADRPNYGYTF	TGTGCCACTTCAGTCGGGGCGGACAGACCCAACTATGGCTACACCTTC
TRBV12-3/TRBV12-4	.	.	TRBJ2-7	CASRSRGGPHYEQYF	TGTGCCAGCAGATCTAGAGGGGGACCACACTACGAGCAGTACTTC
TRBV28	TRBD2	.	TRBJ2-5	CASRVAGSGSLETQYF	TGTGCCAGCAGGGTGGCGGGAAGCGGGAGTTTAGAGACCCAGTACTTC
TRBV7-2	.	.	TRBJ2-7	CASSTQADSYEQYF	TGTGCCAGCAGCACTCAGGCGGATTCCTACGAGCAGTACTTC
TRBV11-2	TRBD2	few	TRBJ2-1	CASSLTGTRANEQFF	TGTGCCAGCAGCTTAACCGGGACTAGGGCCAATGAGCAGTTCTTC
TRBV29-1	.	.	TRBJ2-5	CSVKDTETQYF	TGCAGCGTTAAAGACACGGAGACCCAGTACTTC
TRBV27	TRBD1	few	TRBJ2-5	CASRPAGTGSRETQYF	TGTGCCAGCAGACCTGCCGGGACAGGGAGTAGGGAGACCCAGTACTTC
TRBV29-1	TRBD2	.	TRBJ2-1	CSVVTSESSYNEQFF	TGCAGCGTCGTAACTAGCGAGAGCTCCTACAATGAGCAGTTCTTC
TRBV10-3	TRBD2	.	TRBJ2-7	CAISATSGSYEQYF	TGTGCCATCAGTGCTACTAGCGGGAGCTACGAGCAGTACTTC
TRBV29-1	.	.	TRBJ2-7	CSVTIDNYEQYF	TGCAGCGTCACAATTGATAACTACGAGCAGTACTTC
TRBV4-2	.	.	TRBJ2-1	CASSHDLGLYNEQFF	TGTGCCAGCAGCCACGATTTAGGGCTCTACAATGAGCAGTTCTTC
TRBV4-3	.	.	TRBJ2-6	CASSQHTLPSGANVLTF	TGCGCCAGCAGCCAACATACTTTACCCTCTGGGGCCAACGTCCTGACTTTC
TRBV11-2	.	few	TRBJ2-3	CASSPRGSLADTQYF	TGTGCCAGCAGCCCTCGGGGTAGTTTGGCAGATACGCAGTATTTT
TRBV3-1	.	.	TRBJ2-7	CASSQARSRSSSYEQYF	TGTGCCAGCAGCCAAGCAAGGTCGCGATCTAGCTCCTACGAGCAGTACTTC
TRBV20-1	.	few	TRBJ2-5	CSAIPSLRETQYF	TGCAGTGCCATACCGAGTCTCAGAGAGACCCAGTACTTC
TRBV28	.	few	TRBJ2-5	CASSLFTRAYQETQYF	TGTGCCAGCAGTTTGTTCACTAGGGCTTACCAAGAGACCCAGTACTTC
TRBV7-9	.	few	TRBJ2-5	CASSDPGLGFIQETQYF	TGTGCCAGCAGCGACCCGGGACTCGGTTTTATTCAAGAGACCCAGTACTTC
TRBV29-1	.	many	TRBJ2-7	CSVTPDRTYEQYF	TGCAGCGTCACCCCGGACAGAACCTACGAGCAGTACTTC
TRBV28	TRBD1	.	TRBJ1-4	CASGYRQGTEGKLFF	TGTGCCAGCGGATACCGACAGGGCACCGAAGGAAAACTGTTTTTT
TRBV10-2	.	many	TRBJ1-3	CASSEREAGTIYF	TGCGCCAGCAGTGAACGAGAGGCAGGCACCATATATTTT
TRBV29-1	TRBD2	.	TRBJ2-7	CSVVIGASGPYEQYF	TGCAGCGTTGTGATCGGGGCTAGCGGTCCCTACGAGCAGTACTTC
TRBV20-1	.	.	TRBJ2-7	CSAHSLTTYEQYF	TGCAGTGCTCATTCCTTGACTACCTACGAGCAGTACTTC
TRBV5-5	TRBD1	.	TRBJ2-7	CASSLGTGWYEQYF	TGTGCCAGCAGCCTCGGGACAGGGTGGTACGAGCAGTACTTC
TRBV10-3	.	.	TRBJ1-2	CAISESIGQLYGYTF	TGTGCCATCAGTGAGTCGATTGGACAGCTCTATGGCTACACCTTC